This T cell receptor beta chain was observed in a study of blood T cell repertoires in COVID-19. Study information: Whether acute or convalescent, the COVID-19 samples came from the United States, Italy and Spain. Nucleic acid was either cDNA or gDNA, and it came from T cells, B-cell-depleted T cells, or PBMCs.

In the original workflow: Cell counts per sample came from amplifying reference gene primers. Repertoires were generated with immunoSEQ multiplex PCR, while TCRdb's copy carries only in-frame clones and drops some. From that table come the V and J calls and clone size; the DNA was used to work out D and trimming. The table has 72,000 or so clones, about 89% seen once. The sample comprised peripheral blood. The receptor's source is a woman in her sixties or seventies with acute or convalescent COVID-19.

The CDR3 nucleotides are TGTGCCAGCAGTGAGCCGGGCACCGGGGAGCTGTTTTTT. Encoded protein: CASSEPGTGELFF. This chain uses TRBV6-1 with TRBJ2-2; the D is unclear. Germline V gives CDR1 MNHNS, CDR2 SASEGT. This CDR3 has 13 amino acids. V lost 3 bases to trimming and J lost 4 bases, with 6 bases between them.